The entry below describes one T cell receptor (beta chain). Its antigen is unknown. This sample stems from a study of CD8 T cells in ankylosing spondylitis. Whole-study results and caveats: It was reported that disease-linked clones were significantly enriched in matched ankylosing spondylitis synovial fluid. What seemed typical of ankylosing spondylitis blood was a TCR beta motif built from roughly eight highly homologous variants.

One entry per CDR3 protein, called by TCRdb with MiXCR from the 5' RACE reads. The table lists more than 600,000 distinct CDR3 sequences, around 17% of them singletons, with approximately 18% in the top ten. The CDR3 is 13 amino acids. Germline V gene lookup returns CDR1 GTSNPN and CDR2 SVGIG (reference sequence). Trimming cost V 6 bases and J 4 bases; bases outside gene matches: 6. Sequencing was performed on blood, either unsorted or a sorted T cell fraction (not recorded which). V and J are TRBV30 and TRBJ2-1, with TRBD1 matching 7 bases. The clonotype originates from a male donor with ankylosing spondylitis. The CDR3 loop is CACLGRGYNEQFF. The CDR3 DNA is TGTGCCTGCCTGGGCAGGGGGTACAATGAGCAGTTCTTC.